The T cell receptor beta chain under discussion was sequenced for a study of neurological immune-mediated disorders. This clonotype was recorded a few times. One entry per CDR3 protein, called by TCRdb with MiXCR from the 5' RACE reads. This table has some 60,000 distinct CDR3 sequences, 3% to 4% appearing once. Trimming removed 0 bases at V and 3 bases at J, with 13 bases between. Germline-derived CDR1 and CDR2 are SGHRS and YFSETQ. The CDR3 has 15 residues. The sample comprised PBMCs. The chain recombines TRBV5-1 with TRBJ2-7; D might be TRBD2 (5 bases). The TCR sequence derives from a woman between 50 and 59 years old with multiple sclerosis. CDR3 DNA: TGCGCCAGCAGCTTGGCTCCGGGGAATCGCTACGAGCAGTACTTC. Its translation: CASSLAPGNRYEQYF.